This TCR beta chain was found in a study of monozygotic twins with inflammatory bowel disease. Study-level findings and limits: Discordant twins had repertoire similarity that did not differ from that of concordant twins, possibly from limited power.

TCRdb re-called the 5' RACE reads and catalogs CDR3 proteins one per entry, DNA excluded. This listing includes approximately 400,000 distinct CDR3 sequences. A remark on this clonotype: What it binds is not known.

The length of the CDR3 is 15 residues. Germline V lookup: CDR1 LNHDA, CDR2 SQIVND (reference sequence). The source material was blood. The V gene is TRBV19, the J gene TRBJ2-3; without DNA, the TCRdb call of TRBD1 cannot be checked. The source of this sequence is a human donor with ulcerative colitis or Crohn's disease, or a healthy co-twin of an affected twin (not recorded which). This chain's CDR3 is CASSKGWGRPDTQYF. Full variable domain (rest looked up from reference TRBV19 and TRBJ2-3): DGGITQSPKYLFRKEGQNVTLSCEQNLNHDAMYWYRQDPGQGLRLIYYSQIVNDFQKGDIAEGYSVSREKKESFPLTVTSAQKNPTAFYLCASSKGWGRPDTQYFGPGTRLTVL.